This entry lists 2 T cell receptor beta chains sequenced from one sample in a study of response to subunit inactivated influenza vaccine. TCRdb recomputed calls from the RT-PCR reads with MiXCR, one row per CDR3 protein. The profile shows around 710,000 distinct CDR3 sequences, approximately 15% of them singletons. This material consisted of PBMCs from blood, taken 14 to 15 days before vaccination. Source of these receptors: a man between 50 and 59 years old who received an inactivated influenza vaccine.

The V gene is TRBV18, the J gene TRBJ2-7; no reliable D call. The CDR3 runs to 14 residues. V gave up 3 bases and J gave up 2 bases, with 11 bases separating them. The germline V gene encodes CDR1 KGHSH and CDR2 LQKENI. The DNA for the CDR3 is TGTGCCAGCTCACCCCCCCTAGGCGCCTACGAGCAGTACTTC. Residues: CASSPPLGAYEQYF.

In its sample, this clonotype was seen many times. V is TRBV15 and J is TRBJ1-4, with 8 nucleotides matching TRBD1. The CDR3 sequence is 16 residues long. Looked up from germline, CDR1 is LNHNV and CDR2 is YYDKDF (reference sequence). Unmatched junction bases numbered 6, after V lost 1 base and J lost 5 bases. The CDR3 loop is CATSRATGVTNEKLFF. CDR3 coding DNA: TGTGCCACCAGCAGAGCGACAGGGGTAACGAATGAAAAACTGTTTTTT.